The present entry profiles one T cell receptor (beta chain) with its context. What it binds is unknown. This record comes from a study of T cell responses to AZD1222 COVID-19 vaccine. Findings and limits, study-wide: AZD1222 recipients seropositive at baseline numbered only six. Most donors were white British and more were female, and clonal diversity was possibly underestimated. Researchers took repertoire samples only after the peak T cell response had come.

Combined were second doses at about 4 or about 12 weeks. Measured with immunoSEQ multiplex PCR; TCRdb has only the in-frame clones, and not every one. The sample consists of 140,000 or so clones, about 88% of them appearing once. Sequenced here: peripheral blood, sampled 28 days after the second AZD1222 dose. This clonotype originated in an adult who received the AZD1222 COVID-19 vaccine.

CDR3 bases: TGTGCCAGCGGCACCGTCCTTCTCCTCCACTTT. Protein sequence: CASGTVLLLHF. This chain connects TRBV27 to TRBJ1-6; D remains unclear. Trimming stripped 8 bases from V and 15 bases from J, with 14 bases between. The CDR3 is 11 amino acids. The germline CDR1 and CDR2 sequences are MNHEY and SMNVEV (reference sequence).